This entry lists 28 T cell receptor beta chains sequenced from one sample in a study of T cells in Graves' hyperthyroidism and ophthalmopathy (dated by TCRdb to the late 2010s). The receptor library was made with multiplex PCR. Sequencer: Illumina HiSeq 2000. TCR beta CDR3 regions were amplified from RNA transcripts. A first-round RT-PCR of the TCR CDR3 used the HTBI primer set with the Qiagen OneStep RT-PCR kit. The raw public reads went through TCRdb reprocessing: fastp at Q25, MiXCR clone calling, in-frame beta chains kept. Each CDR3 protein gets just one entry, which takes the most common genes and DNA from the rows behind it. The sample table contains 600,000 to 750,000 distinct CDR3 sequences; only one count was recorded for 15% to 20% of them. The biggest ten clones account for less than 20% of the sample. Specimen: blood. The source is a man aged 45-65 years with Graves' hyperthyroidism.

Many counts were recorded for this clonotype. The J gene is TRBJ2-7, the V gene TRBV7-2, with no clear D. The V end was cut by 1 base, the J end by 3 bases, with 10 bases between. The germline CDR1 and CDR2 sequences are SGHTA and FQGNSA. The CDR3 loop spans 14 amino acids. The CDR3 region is CASSLEYSNYEQYF. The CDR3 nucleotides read TGTGCCAGCAGCTTAGAGTACAGTAACTACGAGCAGTACTTC.

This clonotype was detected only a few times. The CDR3 sequence: CASSGREKLFF. Here the CDR3 DNA reads TGTGCCAGCAGTGGACGGGAAAAACTGTTTTTT. V usage is TRBV28 and J usage is TRBJ1-4; D not resolved. The CDR3 is 11 amino acids. Germline V gives CDR1 MDHEN, CDR2 SYDVKM. Trimming left V 5 bases short and J 8 bases short, with 6 bases between.

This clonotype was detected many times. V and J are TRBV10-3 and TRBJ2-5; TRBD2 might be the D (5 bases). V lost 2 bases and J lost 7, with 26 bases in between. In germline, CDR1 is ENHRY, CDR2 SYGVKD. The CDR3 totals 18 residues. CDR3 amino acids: CAISEEGSNKAAWGTQYF. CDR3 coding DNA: TGTGCCATCAGTGAGGAAGGGAGCAACAAAGCGGCCTGGGGGACCCAGTACTTC.

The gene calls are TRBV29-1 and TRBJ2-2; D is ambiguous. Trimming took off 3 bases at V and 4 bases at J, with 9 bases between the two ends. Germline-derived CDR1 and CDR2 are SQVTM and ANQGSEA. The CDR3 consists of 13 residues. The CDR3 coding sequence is TGCAGCGTTGATCTACACCTCACCGGGGAGCTGTTTTTT. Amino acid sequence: CSVDLHLTGELFF.

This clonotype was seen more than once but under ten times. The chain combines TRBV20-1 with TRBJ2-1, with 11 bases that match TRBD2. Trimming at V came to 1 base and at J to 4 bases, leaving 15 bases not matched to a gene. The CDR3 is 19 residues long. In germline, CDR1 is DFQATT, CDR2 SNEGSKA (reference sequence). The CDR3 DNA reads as TGCAGTGCTAGAGCCCTGACTAGCGGGACCCACTTCTTTTACAATGAGCAGTTCTTC. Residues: CSARALTSGTHFFYNEQFF.

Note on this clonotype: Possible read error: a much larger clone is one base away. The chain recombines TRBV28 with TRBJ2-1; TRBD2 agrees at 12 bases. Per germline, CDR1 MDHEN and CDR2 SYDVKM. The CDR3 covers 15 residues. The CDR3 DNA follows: TGTGCCAGCAGTCTAGCGGGAGGGAATTGGAATGAGCGGTTCTTC. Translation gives CASSLAGGNWNERFF.

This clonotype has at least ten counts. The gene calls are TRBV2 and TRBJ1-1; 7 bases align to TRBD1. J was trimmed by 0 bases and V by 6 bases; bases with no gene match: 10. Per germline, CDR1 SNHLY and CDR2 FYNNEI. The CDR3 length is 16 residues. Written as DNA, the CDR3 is TGTGCCAGCAGGGGTTCCGGGACAGAGATGAACACTGAAGCTTTCTTT. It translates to CASRGSGTEMNTEAFF.

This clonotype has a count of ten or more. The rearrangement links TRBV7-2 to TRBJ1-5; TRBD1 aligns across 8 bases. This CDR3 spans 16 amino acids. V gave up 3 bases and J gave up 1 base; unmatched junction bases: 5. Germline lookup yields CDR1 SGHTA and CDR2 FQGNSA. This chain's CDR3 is CASSLTGDTSNQPQHF. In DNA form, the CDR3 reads TGTGCCAGCAGCTTGACAGGGGACACGAGCAATCAGCCCCAGCATTTT.

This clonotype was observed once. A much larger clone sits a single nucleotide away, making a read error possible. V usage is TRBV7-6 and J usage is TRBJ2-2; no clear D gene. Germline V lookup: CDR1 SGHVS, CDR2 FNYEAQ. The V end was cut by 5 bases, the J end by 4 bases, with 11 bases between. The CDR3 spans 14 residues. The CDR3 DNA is TGTGCCAGCAGCCACACGACCCCCACCGGGGAGCTGTTTTTT. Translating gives CASSHTTPTGELFF.

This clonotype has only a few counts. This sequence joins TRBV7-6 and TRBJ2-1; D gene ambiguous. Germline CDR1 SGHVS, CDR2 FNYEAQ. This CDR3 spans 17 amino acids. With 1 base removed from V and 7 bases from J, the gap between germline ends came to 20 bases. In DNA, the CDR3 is TGTGCCAGCAGCTTAGAGAGGAGAGCAGTCGGTGGTAATGAGCAGTTCTTC. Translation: CASSLERRAVGGNEQFF.

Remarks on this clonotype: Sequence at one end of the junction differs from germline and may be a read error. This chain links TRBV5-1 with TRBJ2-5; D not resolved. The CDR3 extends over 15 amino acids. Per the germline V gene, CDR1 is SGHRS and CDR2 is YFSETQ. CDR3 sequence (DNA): TGCGCCGGCAGCCCCAGTGGTCTAAGTACGGAGACCCAGTACTTC. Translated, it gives CAGSPSGLSTETQYF.

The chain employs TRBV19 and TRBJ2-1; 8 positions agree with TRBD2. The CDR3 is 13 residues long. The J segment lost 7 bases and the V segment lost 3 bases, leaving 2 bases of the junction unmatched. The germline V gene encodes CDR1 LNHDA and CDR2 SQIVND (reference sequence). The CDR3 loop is CASSIQRENEQFF. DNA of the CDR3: TGTGCCAGTAGTATTCAGCGGGAGAATGAGCAGTTCTTC.

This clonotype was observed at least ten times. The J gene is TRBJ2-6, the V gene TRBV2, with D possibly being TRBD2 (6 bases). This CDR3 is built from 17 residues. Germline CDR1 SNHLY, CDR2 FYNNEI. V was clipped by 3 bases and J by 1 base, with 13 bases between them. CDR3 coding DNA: TGTGCCAGCAGTGAGCGGGGCTCTCGGTCTGGGGCCAACGTCCTGACTTTC. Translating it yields CASSERGSRSGANVLTF.

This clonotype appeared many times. The chain's CDR3 is CASSLDTRIMNTEAFF. CDR3 nucleotides: TGTGCCAGCAGTTTAGACACCAGGATCATGAACACTGAAGCTTTCTTT. The chain has TRBV28 and TRBJ1-1, with no clear D. Trimming shortened V by 2 bases and J by 0 bases, and 13 bases separated the two germline ends. The germline CDR1 and CDR2 sequences are MDHEN and SYDVKM. The CDR3 spans 16 residues.

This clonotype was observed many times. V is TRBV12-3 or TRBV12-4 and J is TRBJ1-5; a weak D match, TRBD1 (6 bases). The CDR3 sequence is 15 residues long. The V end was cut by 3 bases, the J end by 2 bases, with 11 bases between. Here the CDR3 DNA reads TGTGCCAGCAGTTTCAGGGGTGGGCGCAATCAGCCCCAGCATTTT. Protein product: CASSFRGGRNQPQHF.

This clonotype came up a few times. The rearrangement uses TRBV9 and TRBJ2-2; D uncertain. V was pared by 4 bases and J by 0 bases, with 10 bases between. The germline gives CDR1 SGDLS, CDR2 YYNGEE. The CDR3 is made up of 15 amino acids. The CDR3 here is CASSILDSNTGELFF. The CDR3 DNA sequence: TGTGCCAGCAGCATCCTAGATTCGAACACCGGGGAGCTGTTTTTT.

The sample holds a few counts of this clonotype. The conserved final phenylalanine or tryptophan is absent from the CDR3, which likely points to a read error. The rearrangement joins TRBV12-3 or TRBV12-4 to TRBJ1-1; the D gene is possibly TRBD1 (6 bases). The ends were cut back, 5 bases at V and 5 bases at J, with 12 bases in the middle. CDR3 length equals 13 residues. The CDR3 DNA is TGTGCCAGCAGTCGCAGAGGGGGGACTGAAGCTTTCATT. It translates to CASSRRGGTEAFI.

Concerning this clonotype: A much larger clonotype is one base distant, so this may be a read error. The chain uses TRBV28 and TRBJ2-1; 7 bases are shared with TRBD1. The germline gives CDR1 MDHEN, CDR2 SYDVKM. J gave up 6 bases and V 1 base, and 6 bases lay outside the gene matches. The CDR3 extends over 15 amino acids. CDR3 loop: CASSLYRGTANEQFF. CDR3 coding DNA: TGTGCCAGCAGTTTATACAGGGGTACGGCCAATGAGCAGTTCTTC.

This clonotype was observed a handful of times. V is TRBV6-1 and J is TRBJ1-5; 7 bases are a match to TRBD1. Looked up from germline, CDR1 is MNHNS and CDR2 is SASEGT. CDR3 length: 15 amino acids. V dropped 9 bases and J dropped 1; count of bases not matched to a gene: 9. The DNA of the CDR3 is TGTGCCAGTGACAGGGCGGCCAGGAGCAATCAGCCCCAGCATTTT. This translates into CASDRAARSNQPQHF.

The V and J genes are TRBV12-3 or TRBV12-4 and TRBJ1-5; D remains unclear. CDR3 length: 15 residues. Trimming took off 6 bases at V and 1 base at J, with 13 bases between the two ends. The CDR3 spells CASSLNLMSNQPQHF. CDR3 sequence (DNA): TGTGCCAGCAGCTTGAACTTGATGAGCAATCAGCCCCAGCATTTT.

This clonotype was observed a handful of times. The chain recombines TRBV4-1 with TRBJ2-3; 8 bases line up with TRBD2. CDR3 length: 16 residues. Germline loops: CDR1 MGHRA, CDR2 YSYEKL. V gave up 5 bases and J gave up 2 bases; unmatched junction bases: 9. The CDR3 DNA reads TGCGCCAGCAGCTTGTGGGCGGGAGGTGACACAGATACGCAGTATTTT. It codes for CASSLWAGGDTDTQYF.

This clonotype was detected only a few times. The CDR3 region is CASSLGEAVYEQYF. The CDR3, as DNA: TGTGCCAGCAGTTTAGGAGAGGCAGTTTACGAGCAGTACTTC. The chain joins TRBV27 to TRBJ2-7; no firm D call. The CDR3 is 14 amino acids. Deletions cut 2 bases from V and 4 bases from J, with 12 bases between. The germline gives CDR1 MNHEY, CDR2 SMNVEV (reference sequence).

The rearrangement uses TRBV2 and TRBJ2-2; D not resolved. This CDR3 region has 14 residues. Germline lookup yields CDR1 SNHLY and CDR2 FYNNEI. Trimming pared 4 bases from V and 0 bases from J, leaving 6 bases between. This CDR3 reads CASSGNANTGELFF. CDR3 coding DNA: TGTGCCAGCAGTGGTAATGCGAACACCGGGGAGCTGTTTTTT.

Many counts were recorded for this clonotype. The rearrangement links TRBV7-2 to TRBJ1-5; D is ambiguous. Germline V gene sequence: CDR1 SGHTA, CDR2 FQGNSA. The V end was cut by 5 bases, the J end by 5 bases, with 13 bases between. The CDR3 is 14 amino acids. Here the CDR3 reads CASSPFGRDQPQHF. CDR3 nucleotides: TGTGCCAGCAGCCCTTTCGGACGGGATCAGCCCCAGCATTTT.

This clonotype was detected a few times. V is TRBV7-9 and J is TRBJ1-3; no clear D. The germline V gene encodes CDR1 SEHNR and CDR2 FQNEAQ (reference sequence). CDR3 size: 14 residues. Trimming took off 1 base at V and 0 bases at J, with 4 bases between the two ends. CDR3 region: CASSLEASGNTIYF. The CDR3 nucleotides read TGTGCCAGCAGCTTAGAGGCCTCTGGAAACACCATATATTTT.

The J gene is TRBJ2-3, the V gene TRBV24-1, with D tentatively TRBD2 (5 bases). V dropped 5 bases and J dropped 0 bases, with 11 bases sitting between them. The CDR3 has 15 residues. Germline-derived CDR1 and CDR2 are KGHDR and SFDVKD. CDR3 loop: CATSGAEASTDTQYF. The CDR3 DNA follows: TGTGCCACCAGTGGGGCGGAGGCTAGCACAGATACGCAGTATTTT.

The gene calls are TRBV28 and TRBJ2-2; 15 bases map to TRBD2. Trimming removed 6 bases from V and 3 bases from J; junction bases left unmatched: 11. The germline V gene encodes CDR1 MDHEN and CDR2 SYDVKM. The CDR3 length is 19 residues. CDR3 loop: CASSHGTSGRMGYTGELFF. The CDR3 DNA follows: TGTGCCAGCAGCCACGGGACTAGCGGGAGGATGGGTTACACCGGGGAGCTGTTTTTT.

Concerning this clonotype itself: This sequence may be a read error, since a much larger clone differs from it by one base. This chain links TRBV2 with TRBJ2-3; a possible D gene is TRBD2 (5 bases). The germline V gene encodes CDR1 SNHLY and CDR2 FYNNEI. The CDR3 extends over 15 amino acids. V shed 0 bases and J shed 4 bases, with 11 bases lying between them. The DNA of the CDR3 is TGTGCCAGCAGTGAAGCGCCTGTTAGCGCAGATACGCAGTATTTT. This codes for CASSEAPVSADTQYF. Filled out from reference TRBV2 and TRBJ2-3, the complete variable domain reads EPEVTQTPSHQVTQMGQEVILRCVPISNHLYFYWYRQILGQKVEFLVSFYNNEISEKSEIFDDQFSVERPDGSNFTLKIRSTKLEDSAMYFCASSEAPVSADTQYFGPGTRLTVL.